Listed below are T cell receptor beta chains from one sample, sequenced in a study of blood T cell repertoires in COVID-19. The table came from immunoSEQ multiplex PCR; TCRdb's copy has only in-frame clones and leaves some out. The sample records roughly 330,000 clones, around 84% being singletons. Sample: PBMCs or T cells enriched from blood (not recorded which). These receptor sequences come from a woman younger than 30 who had recovered from COVID-19. Both conserved end residues are part of each CDR3. Fields, in order: CDR3 protein, CDR3 DNA, V gene, D gene, clone size, J gene. D genes are given only for firm matches. Clone sizes are given selectively: once, few, many, or a class where the clone is expanded.

CDR3aa: CASRPTRLSYEQYF
CDR3nt: TGTGCCAGCAGACCAACAAGACTTTCCTACGAGCAGTACTTC
v_gene: TRBV6-5
d_gene: -
abundance: once
j_gene: TRBJ2-7

CDR3aa: CASSLAWTGAYEQYF
CDR3nt: TGTGCCAGCAGCTTAGCGTGGACAGGGGCTTACGAGCAGTACTTC
v_gene: TRBV11-2
d_gene: TRBD1
abundance: once
j_gene: TRBJ2-7

CDR3aa: CAIRAGSWRNNEQFF
CDR3nt: TGTGCCATCAGGGCCGGGAGCTGGAGAAACAATGAGCAGTTCTTC
v_gene: TRBV10-3
d_gene: -
abundance: few
j_gene: TRBJ2-1

CDR3aa: CALRRENTDTQYF
CDR3nt: TGTGCCTTACGGCGGGAGAATACAGATACGCAGTATTTT
v_gene: TRBV11-2
d_gene: TRBD2
abundance: -
j_gene: TRBJ2-3

CDR3aa: CASSERGSFMNTEAFF
CDR3nt: TGTGCCAGCAGTGAAAGGGGCTCATTCATGAACACTGAAGCTTTCTTT
v_gene: TRBV2
d_gene: -
abundance: -
j_gene: TRBJ1-1

CDR3aa: CASQMGQTNEKLFF
CDR3nt: TGTGCCAGCCAAATGGGACAGACTAATGAAAAACTGTTTTTT
v_gene: TRBV5-4
d_gene: TRBD1
abundance: -
j_gene: TRBJ1-4

CDR3aa: CASSYDRYYEQYF
CDR3nt: TGTGCCAGCAGTTACGACAGGTACTACGAGCAGTACTTC
v_gene: TRBV6-5
d_gene: -
abundance: few
j_gene: TRBJ2-7

CDR3aa: CASRARDRGVSGANVLTF
CDR3nt: TGTGCCAGCAGAGCCCGGGACAGGGGGGTCTCTGGGGCCAACGTCCTGACTTTC
v_gene: TRBV13
d_gene: TRBD1
abundance: -
j_gene: TRBJ2-6

CDR3aa: CASSRSPGQILNNEQFF
CDR3nt: TGTGCCAGCTCCCGATCTCCGGGACAGATTCTTAACAATGAGCAGTTCTTC
v_gene: TRBV18
d_gene: TRBD1
abundance: -
j_gene: TRBJ2-1

CDR3aa: CASSLDASGSTDTQYF
CDR3nt: TGCGCCAGCAGCTTGGATGCTAGCGGGAGCACAGATACGCAGTATTTT
v_gene: TRBV5-1
d_gene: TRBD2
abundance: -
j_gene: TRBJ2-3

CDR3aa: CATTGGSDTQYF
CDR3nt: TGTGCCACTACAGGGGGCTCAGATACGCAGTATTTT
v_gene: TRBV15
d_gene: TRBD1
abundance: few
j_gene: TRBJ2-3

CDR3aa: CASVQGSSYNEQFF
CDR3nt: TGTGCCTCCGTACAGGGGAGCTCCTACAATGAGCAGTTCTTC
v_gene: TRBV30
d_gene: TRBD1
abundance: once
j_gene: TRBJ2-1

CDR3aa: CASSQGYRADNQPQHF
CDR3nt: TGCGCCAGCAGCCAAGGTTACAGGGCGGACAATCAGCCCCAGCATTTT
v_gene: TRBV4-1
d_gene: -
abundance: -
j_gene: TRBJ1-5

CDR3aa: CASSPQSFAGTAGTEAFF
CDR3nt: TGTGCCAGCTCACCTCAGAGCTTCGCCGGGACAGCAGGCACTGAAGCTTTCTTT
v_gene: TRBV18
d_gene: TRBD1
abundance: -
j_gene: TRBJ1-1

CDR3aa: CAWITSGADTQYF
CDR3nt: TGTGCCTGGATCACTAGCGGGGCAGATACGCAGTATTTT
v_gene: TRBV30
d_gene: TRBD2
abundance: -
j_gene: TRBJ2-3

CDR3aa: CASSRTGFQGDAQYF
CDR3nt: TGTGCCAGCAGCCGGACAGGGTTTCAAGGGGATGCGCAGTATTTT
v_gene: TRBV14
d_gene: TRBD1
abundance: -
j_gene: TRBJ2-3

CDR3aa: CASSFSGGGQPQHF
CDR3nt: TGTGCCAGCAGCTTCTCTGGGGGCGGTCAGCCCCAGCATTTT
v_gene: TRBV7-9
d_gene: -
abundance: -
j_gene: TRBJ1-5

CDR3aa: CASSRRDSYPTGELFF
CDR3nt: TGTGCCAGCAGCCGCCGGGACAGCTACCCCACCGGGGAGCTGTTTTTT
v_gene: TRBV3-1/TRBV3-2
d_gene: TRBD1
abundance: -
j_gene: TRBJ2-2

CDR3aa: CASSPHSWGGYNSPLHF
CDR3nt: TGTGCCAGCAGTCCTCATTCGTGGGGCGGTTATAATTCACCCCTCCACTTT
v_gene: TRBV6-6
d_gene: -
abundance: few
j_gene: TRBJ1-6

CDR3aa: CASSQDVGAGRYF
CDR3nt: TGTGCCAGCAGCCAAGATGTTGGTGCAGGCAGATACTTC
v_gene: TRBV3-1/TRBV3-2
d_gene: -
abundance: once
j_gene: TRBJ2-4